These T cell receptor beta chains were read from a single sample in a study of control samples from healthy donors and cancer patients. TCRdb's table, derived via immunoSEQ multiplex PCR, lists solely in-frame clones and lacks some. The sample carries 130,000 or so clones, 85% to 95% recorded once. Sequencing input: blood. The receptors derive from a man aged 35-49 years in good health. Each CDR3 is given with its conserved first and last residue. D genes are given only for firm matches. Size is stated for part of the rows, as once, few or many counts, or as a class when the clone is expanded.

v_gene	abundance	d_gene	j_gene	CDR3nt	CDR3aa
TRBV13	-	-	TRBJ1-5	TGTGCCAGCAGCCTCCGGGGGCTCGAGAGCAATCAGCCCCAGCATTTT	CASSLRGLESNQPQHF
TRBV15	-	TRBD2	TRBJ2-5	TGTGCCACCAGCTTCCAGGGAGGGCAAGAGACCCAGTACTTC	CATSFQGGQETQYF
TRBV4-1	-	-	TRBJ2-3	TGCGCCAGCAGCCAACGTAGAGATACGCAGTATTTT	CASSQRRDTQYF
TRBV4-3	-	TRBD1	TRBJ2-7	TGCGCCAGCAGCCAGGGACAGGACACCTACGAGCAGTACTTC	CASSQGQDTYEQYF
TRBV7-6	-	-	TRBJ2-2	TGTGCCAGCAGCTTTTACGTTGAGTCGGGCAGGGACACCGGGGAGCTGTTTTTT	CASSFYVESGRDTGELFF
TRBV6-2/TRBV6-3	-	-	TRBJ1-1	TGTGCCAGCAGTTACGACATGAACACTGAAGCTTTCTTT	CASSYDMNTEAFF
TRBV4-3	-	-	TRBJ2-1	TGCGCCAGCAGCCAAGACCACCACGGTGAGCAGTTCTTC	CASSQDHHGEQFF
TRBV12-5	once	-	TRBJ2-3	TGTGCTAGTGGTTCCTCCCCTAGCATCCTCCTCAGGGGGACTGACACAGATACGCAGTATTTT	CASGSSPSILLRGTDTDTQYF
TRBV3-1/TRBV3-2	-	TRBD2	TRBJ2-2	TGTGCCAGCAGCCTAGCGGGGGTAAACACCGGGGAGCTGTTTTTT	CASSLAGVNTGELFF
TRBV4-1	-	-	TRBJ1-4	TGCGCCAGCAGCCAAGATCCGTACGAAAAACTGTTTTTT	CASSQDPYEKLFF
TRBV4-3	-	-	TRBJ2-7	TGCGCCAGCAGCCAAGTGGGCCGGACCGAGCAGTACTTC	CASSQVGRTEQYF
TRBV6-5	-	-	TRBJ2-3	TGTGCCAGCGCGGAAAGTGGGGTGGACCCAGATACGCAGTATTTT	CASAESGVDPDTQYF
TRBV7-2	-	-	TRBJ1-2	TGTGCCAGCAGCTTAGCGTTGGGGATAAAGGGTGGCTACACCTTC	CASSLALGIKGGYTF
TRBV7-6	-	-	TRBJ1-1	TGTGCCAGCAGTCGGCTACAGGGCCCCTCAGGAGCTGAAGCTTTCTTT	CASSRLQGPSGAEAFF
TRBV7-3	-	TRBD1	TRBJ1-4	TGTGCCAGCAGCGAGACAGGGTCCTTAAATGAAAAACTGTTTTTT	CASSETGSLNEKLFF
TRBV4-1	-	-	TRBJ2-2	TGCGCCAGCGCTACAAAGGGACAGAACACCGGGGAGCTGTTTTTT	CASATKGQNTGELFF
TRBV7-3	once	-	TRBJ2-1	TGTGCCAGCAGCTTAAGCTGGGGATCGTACCCCTTAGCCCATGAGCAGTTCTTC	CASSLSWGSYPLAHEQFF
TRBV9	-	-	TRBJ2-1	TGTGCCAGCAGCGTAGGCGGCCAGTACAATGAGCAGTTCTTC	CASSVGGQYNEQFF
TRBV25-1	once	-	TRBJ1-1	TGTGCCAGCACTGACGGTACCACTGAAGCTTTCTTT	CASTDGTTEAFF
TRBV7-3	-	TRBD2	TRBJ2-1	TGTGCCAGCAGCCCCGTCGGCGGGAGTCCAGATGAGCAGTTCTTC	CASSPVGGSPDEQFF
TRBV7-9	-	-	TRBJ1-1	TGTGCCAGCAGCTTGGGGGTTCTAGCAATCATGAACACTGAAGCTTTCTTT	CASSLGVLAIMNTEAFF
TRBV15	-	-	TRBJ1-1	TGTGCCACCAGCCCCCTAAACCGCACTGAAGCTTTCTTT	CATSPLNRTEAFF
TRBV5-8	-	-	TRBJ2-1	TGTGCCAGCAGCTTGGGACAATCCTTATCCTTCAATGAGCAGTTCTTC	CASSLGQSLSFNEQFF
TRBV28	few	TRBD1	TRBJ1-5	TGTGCCAGCAGTGACAGGGGCAATCAGCCCCAGCATTTT	CASSDRGNQPQHF
TRBV24-1	-	-	TRBJ2-1	TGTGCCACCAGTGCTCCCTCGGCTGGCAATGAGCAGTTCTTC	CATSAPSAGNEQFF
TRBV9	-	-	TRBJ2-2	TGTGCCAGCAGCGCCAGGCCCCCAGGGAGCGCCGGGGAGCTGTTTTTT	CASSARPPGSAGELFF
TRBV6-5	-	-	TRBJ1-2	TGTGCCAGCAGTTACTCTCCCGGCTCCCGGCTCCCTGGCTACACCTTC	CASSYSPGSRLPGYTF
TRBV18	-	-	TRBJ2-6	TGTGCCAGCTCACCATCCACCTCTGGGGCCAACGTCCTGACTTTC	CASSPSTSGANVLTF
TRBV2	-	-	TRBJ2-7	TGTGCCAGCGCAAGACCTATTACCGGCGGCTACGAGCAGTACTTC	CASARPITGGYEQYF
TRBV6-6	-	-	TRBJ2-1	TGTGCCAGCAGTCAGGGGTTCGGGGTCCGCGGAAACAATGAGCAGTTCTTC	CASSQGFGVRGNNEQFF
TRBV12-2	-	-	TRBJ2-5	TGTGCAAGTCGCCCAATTTTCAGGGGCCGGGGGCCTCTCAGCGGGGGCCGCCAAGAGACCCAGTACTTC	CASRPIFRGRGPLSGGRQETQYF
TRBV28	-	-	TRBJ1-1	TGTGCCACCGGTGGCCGGAACACTGAAGCTTTCTTT	CATGGRNTEAFF
TRBV30	many	TRBD1	TRBJ1-6	TGTGCCTGGAGTGTACTCGGGACAGACAATTCACCCCTCCACTTT	CAWSVLGTDNSPLHF
TRBV11-2	once	-	TRBJ2-5	TGTGCCAGCAGGATCGACCTGAGGGAGACCCAGTACTTC	CASRIDLRETQYF
TRBV5-6	-	-	TRBJ1-4	TGTGCCAGCAGCTTGTGGCCCAAAGATAGTGAAAAACTGTTTTTT	CASSLWPKDSEKLFF
TRBV6-1	-	TRBD1	TRBJ2-7	TGTGCCAGCAGTGCAGGTAATTTCGGACAGGGGTTCAACGAGCAGTACTTC	CASSAGNFGQGFNEQYF
TRBV14	-	TRBD1	TRBJ2-2	TGTGCCAGCAGCCAAAGGACAGGGGTCGGGGAGCTGTTTTTT	CASSQRTGVGELFF
TRBV11-3	once	-	TRBJ2-3	TGTGCCAGCAGCTTAACTACTCTAGATACGCAGTATTTT	CASSLTTLDTQYF
TRBV12-5	-	-	TRBJ2-5	TGTGCTAGTGGTTTCTCCGGGCCGGCGAAGACCCAGTACTTC	CASGFSGPAKTQYF
TRBV27	-	TRBD1	TRBJ2-1	TGTGCCAGCAGTGAATACAGGGGCTCTGGCCCCTACAATGAGCAGTTCTTC	CASSEYRGSGPYNEQFF
TRBV27	-	TRBD1	TRBJ1-6	TGTGCCAGCAGTTTCCGGGACAGGGAGAATTCACCCCTCCACTTT	CASSFRDRENSPLHF
TRBV7-2	once	TRBD1	TRBJ1-5	TGTGCCAGCAGCTTAGGGGGGGACAGGAATACTAAGCCCCAGCATTTT	CASSLGGDRNTKPQHF
TRBV9	-	-	TRBJ2-1	TGTGCCAGCAGCGTAAATTCATACAATGAGCAGTTCTTC	CASSVNSYNEQFF
TRBV6-2/TRBV6-3	once	-	TRBJ2-3	TGTGCCAGCAGTTACCAGGTAGATACGCAGTATTTT	CASSYQVDTQYF